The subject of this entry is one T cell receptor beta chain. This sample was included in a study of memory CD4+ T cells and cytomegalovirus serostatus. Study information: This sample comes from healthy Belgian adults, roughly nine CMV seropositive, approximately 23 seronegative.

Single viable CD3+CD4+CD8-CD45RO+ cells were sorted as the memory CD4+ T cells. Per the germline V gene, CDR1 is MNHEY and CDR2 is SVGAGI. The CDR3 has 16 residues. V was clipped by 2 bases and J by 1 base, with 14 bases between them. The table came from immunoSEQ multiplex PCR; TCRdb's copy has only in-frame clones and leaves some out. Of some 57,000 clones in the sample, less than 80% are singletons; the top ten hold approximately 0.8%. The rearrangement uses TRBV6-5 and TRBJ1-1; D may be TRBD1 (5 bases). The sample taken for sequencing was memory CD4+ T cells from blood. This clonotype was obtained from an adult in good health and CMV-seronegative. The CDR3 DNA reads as TGTGCCAGCAGTTACAAGAAGCCGCAGGGGAACACTGAAGCTTTCTTT. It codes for CASSYKKPQGNTEAFF.